These 11 T cell receptor beta chains were sequenced from one sample in a study of blood T cell repertoires in COVID-19. Data came from immunoSEQ multiplex PCR; TCRdb stores just in-frame clones and leaves some out. The table has 180,000 or so clones, 70% to 90% seen once; the top ten hold 9.8%. Sequencing was performed on peripheral blood. The receptors derive from a woman aged 80 or over with acute or convalescent COVID-19.

The V gene is TRBV25-1, the J gene TRBJ2-1; 10 nucleotides align to TRBD2. Germline V gene data show CDR1 as MGHDK and CDR2 as SYGVNS. The CDR3 spans 16 residues. V dropped 5 bases and J dropped 6; count of bases not matched to a gene: 10. CDR3 residues: CASSTGGSGRINEQFF. DNA of the CDR3: TGTGCCAGCAGTACCGGAGGTAGCGGGAGGATCAATGAGCAGTTCTTC.

CDR3 nucleotide sequence: TGTGCCAGCAGCTTGACGGGACAAAAGTTGGACACCATATATTTT. Protein: CASSLTGQKLDTIYF. The J gene is TRBJ1-3, the V gene TRBV9, with D possibly matching TRBD1 (6 bases). V was trimmed by 4 bases and J by 8 bases, leaving 19 bases between them. There are 15 residues in the CDR3. Germline V gene lookup returns CDR1 SGDLS and CDR2 YYNGEE. The full variable domain, with the rest looked up from reference TRBV9 and TRBJ1-3, is DSGVTQTPKHLITATGQRVTLRCSPRSGDLSVYWYQQSLDQGLQFLIQYYNGEERAKGNILERFSAQQFPDLHSELNLSSLELGDSALYFCASSLTGQKLDTIYFGEGSWLTVV.

Only one count was recorded for this clone. V gene TRBV18 combines with J gene TRBJ2-3; D may be TRBD1 (6 bases). Between the trimmed V and J ends, which lost 3 bases and 0 bases, there was a span of 10 bases. Germline loops: CDR1 KGHSH, CDR2 LQKENI. This CDR3 has 15 amino acids. CDR3 loop: CASSPFRGSTDTQYF. The CDR3 nucleotides are TGTGCCAGCTCACCGTTCAGGGGAAGCACAGATACGCAGTATTTT.

The rearrangement joins TRBV2 to TRBJ1-5; tentatively, D is TRBD1 (5 bases). The CDR3 is made up of 14 amino acids. The germline V gene has CDR1 SNHLY and CDR2 FYNNEI. The V end lost 4 bases, the J end lost 0 bases, and 7 bases lay between the germline ends. CDR3 protein: CASSGQYSNQPQHF. CDR3 nucleotides: TGTGCCAGCAGTGGACAGTATAGCAATCAGCCCCAGCATTTT. Full variable domain (missing parts from reference TRBV2 and TRBJ1-5): EPEVTQTPSHQVTQMGQEVILRCVPISNHLYFYWYRQILGQKVEFLVSFYNNEISEKSEIFDDQFSVERPDGSNFTLKIRSTKLEDSAMYFCASSGQYSNQPQHFGDGTRLSIL.

This clone came up a few times. V gene TRBV18 combines with J gene TRBJ2-7; no reliable D call. Germline lookup yields CDR1 KGHSH and CDR2 LQKENI. V gave up 2 bases and J gave up 3 bases, with 17 bases separating them. This CDR3 spans 16 amino acids. CDR3 DNA: TGTGCCAGCTCACCAATCGTCTCGAGTTCTCGCTACGAGCAGTACTTC. Protein sequence: CASSPIVSSSRYEQYF.

The V and J genes are TRBV7-9 and TRBJ2-5, with 7 bases aligning to TRBD2. The CDR3 consists of 14 residues. Germline CDR1 SEHNR, CDR2 FQNEAQ (reference sequence). V was clipped by 0 bases and J by 5 bases; unmatched bases: 3. CDR3 DNA: TGTGCCAGCAGCTTAGCGATCGGGGGGGAGACCCAGTACTTC. Protein sequence: CASSLAIGGETQYF.

The V gene is TRBV11-2, the J gene TRBJ1-1, with D possibly being TRBD1 (6 bases). The CDR3 contains 15 residues. CDR1 SGHAT and CDR2 FQNNGV come from the germline V gene. V dropped 5 bases and J dropped 0 bases, with 13 bases sitting between them. This CDR3 reads CASSQGHYLNTEAFF. CDR3 nucleotide sequence: TGTGCCAGCAGCCAGGGACACTACTTGAACACTGAAGCTTTCTTT.

The chain has TRBV2 and TRBJ1-4; TRBD1 aligns across 10 bases. The length of the CDR3 is 16 residues. Trimming removed 3 bases from V and 8 bases from J; junction bases left unmatched: 9. Germline lookup yields CDR1 SNHLY and CDR2 FYNNEI. CDR3 sequence reads: CASSELTGGKWEKLFF. The CDR3 DNA is TGTGCCAGCAGTGAGCTGACAGGGGGCAAGTGGGAAAAACTGTTTTTT. Looking up the rest from reference TRBV2 and TRBJ1-4 gives the full variable domain: EPEVTQTPSHQVTQMGQEVILRCVPISNHLYFYWYRQILGQKVEFLVSFYNNEISEKSEIFDDQFSVERPDGSNFTLKIRSTKLEDSAMYFCASSELTGGKWEKLFFGSGTQLSVL.

In nucleotides, the CDR3 is TGTGCCAGCAGCCAGCGGACTAGCGGGGGGAATGAGCAGTTCTTC. Translation: CASSQRTSGGNEQFF. J is TRBJ2-1 and V is TRBV7-9; 14 bases fit TRBD2. CDR1 is SEHNR and CDR2 is FQNEAQ in the germline V gene (reference sequence). The CDR3 has 15 amino acids. The J segment lost 7 bases and the V segment lost 5 bases, leaving 4 bases of the junction unmatched.

This clone appeared a few times. Other nucleotide sequences from this sample produce the same CDR3. This sequence joins TRBV5-1 and TRBJ2-3, with TRBD2 matching over 8 bases. The CDR3 has 15 amino acids. Germline CDR1 and CDR2: SGHRS and YFSETQ. Trimming at V came to 0 bases and at J to 3 bases, leaving 3 bases not matched to a gene. Here the CDR3 DNA reads TGCGCCAGCAGCTTGGATGCGGGGGGAACAGATACGCAGTATTTT. This codes for CASSLDAGGTDTQYF.

The rearrangement joins TRBV9 to TRBJ1-4, with D possibly matching TRBD1 (6 bases). This CDR3 is 13 amino acids long. V was trimmed by 3 bases and J by 3 bases, leaving 6 bases between them. Per the germline V gene, CDR1 is SGDLS and CDR2 is YYNGEE. Here the CDR3 DNA reads TGTGCCAGCAGCGAGGGGGCTAATGAAAAACTGTTTTTT. It encodes CASSEGANEKLFF.